The T cell receptor (beta chain) under discussion was sequenced for a study of monozygotic twins with inflammatory bowel disease. During cDNA synthesis, UMIs that each contained a 6-nucleotide sample barcode were added by means of template switching. One entry per CDR3 protein, without DNA, is what TCRdb gives after re-calling the 5' RACE reads. With about 130,000 distinct CDR3 sequences in the sample, the ten largest clones hold around 1.3%. CDR1 DFQATT and CDR2 SNEGSKA come from the germline V gene (reference sequence). CDR3 length equals 14 residues. This chain joins TRBV20-1 and TRBJ1-2. The origin of this receptor is a human donor with ulcerative colitis or Crohn's disease, or a healthy co-twin of an affected twin (not recorded which). Sequences were obtained from blood. The CDR3: CSAREHGSNYGYTF.